This T cell receptor (beta chain) stems from a study of early T cells in non-severe SARS-CoV-2 infection. Study-level information: The sequenced material was bulk RNA from unsorted whole blood, and its chains were unpaired. Overall study findings and caveats: Comparison of clonotypes with VDJdb favored anti-spike CD8 responses while missing private and CD4 specificities.

This clonotype was seen ten or more times. Its antigen is as yet unknown. A single record per CDR3 protein comes from TCRdb applying MiXCR to the 5' RACE reads. The table has 65,000 to 95,000 distinct CDR3 sequences, roughly 13% seen once; the top ten hold 9.5% to 13%. V was clipped by 1 base and J by 7 bases, with 4 bases between them. Looked up from germline, CDR1 is SGHTA and CDR2 is FQGNSA. This CDR3 spans 12 amino acids. Sequences were obtained from whole blood. The sequence was collected from an adult who was a healthcare worker with PCR-confirmed SARS-CoV-2 infection or an uninfected control (not recorded which). The rearrangement joins TRBV7-2 to TRBJ1-4; D call uncertain. Written as DNA, the CDR3 is TGTGCCAGCAGCTTAGACCGTGAAAAACTGTTTTTT. It yields the protein CASSLDREKLFF.